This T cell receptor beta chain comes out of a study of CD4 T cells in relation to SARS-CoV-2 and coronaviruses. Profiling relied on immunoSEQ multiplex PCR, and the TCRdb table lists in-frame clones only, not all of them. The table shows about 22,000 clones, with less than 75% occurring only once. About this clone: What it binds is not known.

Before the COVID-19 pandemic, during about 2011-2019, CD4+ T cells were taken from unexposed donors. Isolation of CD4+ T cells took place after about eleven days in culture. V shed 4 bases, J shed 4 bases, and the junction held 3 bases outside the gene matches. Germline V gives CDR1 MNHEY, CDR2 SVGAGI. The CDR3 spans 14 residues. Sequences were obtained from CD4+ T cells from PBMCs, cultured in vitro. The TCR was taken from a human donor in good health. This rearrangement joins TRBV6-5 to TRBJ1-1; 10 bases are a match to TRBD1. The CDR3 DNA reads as TGTGCCAGCAGTTTCGACAGGGGGCGCACTGAAGCTTTCTTT. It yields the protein CASSFDRGRTEAFF.